This TCR beta chain emerged from a study of technical replicates of blood from a few donors. Using immunoSEQ multiplex PCR, the repertoire was profiled, and TCRdb retains in-frame clones only, with some absent. The top ten hold around 0.25% of the sample, which has more than 65,000 clones, around 94% seen once. CDR3 length equals 15 residues. V lost 0 bases, J lost 4 bases, and 11 bases lay in between. From germline, CDR1 is MRHNA and CDR2 SNTAGT. Material for sequencing was T cells isolated from PBMCs. V is TRBV6-4 and J is TRBJ2-3; a weak D match, TRBD2 (6 bases). This TCR was sampled from a human donor in good health. The CDR3 sequence: CASSDSGGPADTQYF. The CDR3 coding sequence is TGTGCCAGCAGTGACTCCGGGGGTCCAGCAGATACGCAGTATTTT.